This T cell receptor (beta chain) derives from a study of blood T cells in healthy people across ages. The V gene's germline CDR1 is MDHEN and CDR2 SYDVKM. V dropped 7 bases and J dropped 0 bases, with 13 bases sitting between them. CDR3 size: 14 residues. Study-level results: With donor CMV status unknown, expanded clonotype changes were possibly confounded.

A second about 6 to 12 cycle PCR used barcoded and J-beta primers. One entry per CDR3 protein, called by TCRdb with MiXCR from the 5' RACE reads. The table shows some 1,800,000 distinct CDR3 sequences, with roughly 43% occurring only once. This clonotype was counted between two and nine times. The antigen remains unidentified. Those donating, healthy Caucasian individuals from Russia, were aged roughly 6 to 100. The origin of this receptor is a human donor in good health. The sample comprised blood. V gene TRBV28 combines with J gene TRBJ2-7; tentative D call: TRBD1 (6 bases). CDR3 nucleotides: TGTGCCAGCACCGGGACACCCGTCTCCTACGAGCAGTACTTC. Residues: CASTGTPVSYEQYF.